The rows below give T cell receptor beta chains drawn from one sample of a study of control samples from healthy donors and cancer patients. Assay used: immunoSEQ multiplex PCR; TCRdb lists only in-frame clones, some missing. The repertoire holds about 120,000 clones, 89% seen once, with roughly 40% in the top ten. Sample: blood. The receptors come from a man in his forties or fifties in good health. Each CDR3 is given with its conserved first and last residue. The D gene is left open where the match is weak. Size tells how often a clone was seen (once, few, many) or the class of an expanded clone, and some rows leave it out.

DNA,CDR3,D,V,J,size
TGTGCCAGCAGTCGGGGGTATGGCTACACCTTC,CASSRGYGYTF,.,TRBV27,TRBJ1-2,.
TGTGCCTGGAGTGTACGTACCGCAACCATTCAGTACTTC,CAWSVRTATIQYF,.,TRBV30,TRBJ2-4,.
TGCGCCAGCAGCTTGGGCACTAGCGGGGTGGAGACCCAGTACTTC,CASSLGTSGVETQYF,TRBD2,TRBV5-1,TRBJ2-5,.
TGCGCCAGCAGCTTACAGGGATCCGGCACAGATACGCAGTATTTT,CASSLQGSGTDTQYF,.,TRBV4-3,TRBJ2-3,few
TGTGCCAGCAGTGAGGCAGGGCTCGGTGGAAACACCATATATTTT,CASSEAGLGGNTIYF,.,TRBV6-1,TRBJ1-3,.
TGCGCCAGCAGCCAAGAACACAGGGGGTTTAGAAACACCATATATTTT,CASSQEHRGFRNTIYF,TRBD1,TRBV4-1,TRBJ1-3,.
TGTGCCAGCAGCTTAGTGAGGTCTCTAGCCAAAAACATTCAGTACTTC,CASSLVRSLAKNIQYF,.,TRBV11-2,TRBJ2-4,.
TGTGCCAGCAGTGTCCGACAGGGGGCAAGTCAGCCCCAGCATTTT,CASSVRQGASQPQHF,TRBD1,TRBV6-2/TRBV6-3,TRBJ1-5,.
TGCGCCAGCAGCTTGGGAAGGGGACAGTCTGGCTACACCTTC,CASSLGRGQSGYTF,TRBD1,TRBV5-1,TRBJ1-2,once
TGTGCCAGCAGCGTAGATTCGGGACGGTTATACGAGCAGTACTTC,CASSVDSGRLYEQYF,.,TRBV9,TRBJ2-7,.
TGTGCCAGCAGCAAAAAAGGCTACTACGAGCAGTACTTC,CASSKKGYYEQYF,.,TRBV21-1,TRBJ2-7,once
TGCGCCAGCAGCCAAGCGGGGGACAATGAGCAGTTCTTC,CASSQAGDNEQFF,.,TRBV4-3,TRBJ2-1,.
TGTGCCAGCAGCTTAGGATACCCTTCTCAAGGCGGCTACACCTTC,CASSLGYPSQGGYTF,.,TRBV7-2,TRBJ1-2,.
TGTGCCAGCAGCCAAGCCGGGACCCTTCTTATGCGAGAGACCCAGTACTTC,CASSQAGTLLMRETQYF,.,TRBV3-1/TRBV3-2,TRBJ2-5,once
TGTGCCAGCAGCCCCGTCGGGGCTTCCTCCTACACAGATACGCAGTATTTT,CASSPVGASSYTDTQYF,.,TRBV3-1/TRBV3-2,TRBJ2-3,.
TGTGCCAGCCGAACAGGGGACGGCAAAAACATTCAGTACTTC,CASRTGDGKNIQYF,TRBD1,TRBV6-6,TRBJ2-4,once
TGTGCCAGCAGCGCCTACGGCCCCACAGATACGCAGTATTTT,CASSAYGPTDTQYF,.,TRBV7-2,TRBJ2-3,once
TGTGCCAGCAGTCAGGACAGGGGAATGGTGAGCACTGAAGCTTTCTTT,CASSQDRGMVSTEAFF,TRBD1,TRBV2,TRBJ1-1,.
TGCGCCAGCAGCAGGGGACTAGCGGGGGGTTTCGAGACCCAGTACTTC,CASSRGLAGGFETQYF,TRBD2,TRBV5-1,TRBJ2-5,.
TGTGCCAGCAGCCCCGGGCAGGTCACTGAAGCTTTCTTT,CASSPGQVTEAFF,.,TRBV7-9,TRBJ1-1,once
TGTGCCAGCAGCCAGCGGGGCCGACAGGGGGGCCCGGATACGCAGTATTTT,CASSQRGRQGGPDTQYF,TRBD1,TRBV3-1/TRBV3-2,TRBJ2-3,.
TGTGCCAGCAGCTTGAGTCGGGGGGCCTACGAGCAGTACTTC,CASSLSRGAYEQYF,TRBD2,TRBV7-2,TRBJ2-7,.
TGTGCCAGCCGGGACAGGGGATATAATTCACCCCTCCACTTT,CASRDRGYNSPLHF,TRBD1,TRBV6-5,TRBJ1-6,.
TGTGCCAGCAGTTTATTCCAGGGTACTGAAGCTTTCTTT,CASSLFQGTEAFF,.,TRBV12-3/TRBV12-4,TRBJ1-1,.
TGTGCCAGCAGCGTAGCGGCAAACTCTAACTATGGCTACACCTTC,CASSVAANSNYGYTF,.,TRBV9,TRBJ1-2,once
TGTGCAGCGAGCAGAGATAGCAATCAGCCCCAGCATTTT,CAASRDSNQPQHF,.,TRBV19,TRBJ1-5,.
TGCAGCGTTGAGTCGTGGGGAGGCTCTGGCTACACCTTC,CSVESWGGSGYTF,.,TRBV29-1,TRBJ1-2,.
TGTGCCTGGAGTGTATACGGGAATGAGCAGTTCTTC,CAWSVYGNEQFF,.,TRBV30,TRBJ2-1,.
TGTGCCAGCATGCGCGGGGGGAATAGCAATCAGCCCCAGCATTTT,CASMRGGNSNQPQHF,.,TRBV2,TRBJ1-5,once
TGTGCCAGCAGCGAAGGGGGCGGATGGGGAGAGCAGTACTTC,CASSEGGGWGEQYF,TRBD1,TRBV9,TRBJ2-7,once
TGTGCCAGCAGCGTAGCGGGAGGGACGAACACTGAAGCTTTCTTT,CASSVAGGTNTEAFF,.,TRBV9,TRBJ1-1,.
TGTGCCTGGAACACCCACTCTGGAAACACCATATATTTT,CAWNTHSGNTIYF,.,TRBV30,TRBJ1-3,.
TGTGCCAGCAGTGCCTCGCGGGGGGGTGGTGAGACCCAGTACTTC,CASSASRGGGETQYF,TRBD2,TRBV2,TRBJ2-5,.
TGTGCCAGCTCACGACAACAAGAGACCCAGTACTTC,CASSRQQETQYF,.,TRBV18,TRBJ2-5,.
TGTGTTAGTGGTTTGGCCTGGGTGGGGGGAGAGCAGTACTTC,CVSGLAWVGGEQYF,.,TRBV12-5,TRBJ2-7,.
TGTGCCAGCAGCAGGACAGGGCAGAACACTGAAGCTTTCTTT,CASSRTGQNTEAFF,TRBD1,TRBV9,TRBJ1-1,.
TGTGCCAGCAGCGTAGTGTTGGGGAGCACAGATACGCAGTATTTT,CASSVVLGSTDTQYF,.,TRBV9,TRBJ2-3,.
TGTGCCAGCAGCGCGGTTTGGGACAGCCTCGGCTACACCTTC,CASSAVWDSLGYTF,TRBD1,TRBV9,TRBJ1-2,.
TGTGCCAGCAGCTTAGCGGGGTCCTACAATGAGCAGTTCTTC,CASSLAGSYNEQFF,.,TRBV13,TRBJ2-1,few
TGTGCCAGCATCAGGGATAGCAATCAGCCCCAGCATTTT,CASIRDSNQPQHF,.,TRBV2,TRBJ1-5,.
TGTGCCACCAGCAGAGGTGGGGGCTCCTGGAACACTGAAGCTTTCTTT,CATSRGGGSWNTEAFF,.,TRBV15,TRBJ1-1,few
TGTGCCAGCAGCTTAGTCCGGGGGAGCTCCTACGAGCAGTACTTC,CASSLVRGSSYEQYF,.,TRBV7-2,TRBJ2-7,.
TGCAGCGTCGAAAAAGAGTACTCCTACAATGAGCAGTTCTTC,CSVEKEYSYNEQFF,.,TRBV29-1,TRBJ2-1,.
TGTGCCATCAGGAGCGGGCCAGAGACAGATACGCAGTATTTT,CAIRSGPETDTQYF,.,TRBV10-3,TRBJ2-3,.
TGTGCCAGCAGTTACTCGCGGGGGCCCTACGAGCAGTACTTC,CASSYSRGPYEQYF,.,TRBV6-2/TRBV6-3,TRBJ2-7,.
TGCAGCGCTGATATGGACAGGATGAACACTGAAGCTTTCTTT,CSADMDRMNTEAFF,TRBD1,TRBV29-1,TRBJ1-1,.
TGTGCCAGCAGTTTACAGGACAGGGGAATGTATGGCTACACCTTC,CASSLQDRGMYGYTF,TRBD1,TRBV27,TRBJ1-2,.
TGTGCCAGCAGCTTTTCATCGGGACAGCCGAATTCACCCCTCCACTTT,CASSFSSGQPNSPLHF,TRBD1,TRBV5-8,TRBJ1-6,.
TGTGCCAGCAGTTCTGGGACAGGAACTGCAACTAATGAAAAACTGTTTTTT,CASSSGTGTATNEKLFF,TRBD1,TRBV3-1/TRBV3-2,TRBJ1-4,.